Below, 14 T cell receptor beta chains from the same sample are listed, as sequenced in a study of tumor-infiltrating lymphocytes in primary liver carcinoma. Each 20-30 mg portion of unsorted bulk tissue served as the source for co-extraction of RNA and DNA. Starting from 500 ng of total RNA, TCR beta cDNA was produced with a primer in the constant region. Researchers made the TCR beta libraries by running three nested multiplex PCR rounds with slightly modified ARM-PCR. The two initial PCR rounds, 9 to 11 cycles each, used TRBV1-TRBV30 forward and C-beta reverse primers. TCRdb analysed the multiplex PCR reads with MiXCR anew, one entry per CDR3 protein. Among about 78,000 distinct CDR3 sequences listed, 70% to 80% were seen once. Specimen: liver tumor tissue from sampling region 4. The subset was: tumor region T4, right-lateral pole. Every receptor here comes from a woman between 55 and 75 years old with primary liver carcinoma and hepatitis B virus infection.

On this clonotype: Germline and junction disagree at one end, which may indicate a read error. The rearrangement uses TRBV6-1 and TRBJ2-7; 10 bases match TRBD1. CDR1 is MNHNS, CDR2 SASEGT, per germline. The CDR3 length is 15 residues. CDR3 DNA sequence: TGTGTCAGCATCGAGATAGGGACAGGGGCCGTCGAGCAGTACTTC. As protein: CVSIEIGTGAVEQYF.

As to this clonotype: A read error is possible here, since a much larger clone lies one base away. The gene calls are TRBV28 and TRBJ2-7; 7 bases are shared with TRBD1. V trimming: 8 bases; J trimming: 6 bases; junction bases outside the gene matches: 10. Germline values: CDR1 MDHEN, CDR2 SYDVKM. The CDR3 extends over 13 amino acids. DNA for the CDR3: TGTGCCAGCGCCCGACAGGGCACCTGCGAGCAGTACTTC. Amino acids: CASARQGTCEQYF.

This clonotype was seen more than once but under ten times. The chain carries TRBV11-3 and TRBJ2-1; 12 bases match TRBD2. Germline V gene data show CDR1 as SGHNT and CDR2 as YENEEA. The length of the CDR3 is 15 residues. V trimming: 5 bases; J trimming: 7 bases; junction bases outside the gene matches: 6. This CDR3 reads CASSKTSGSMNEQFF. In DNA, the CDR3 is TGTGCCAGCAGCAAGACTAGCGGGAGTATGAATGAGCAGTTCTTC.

Details on this clonotype: A single base separates this from a much larger clone, so it may be a read error. The chain combines TRBV7-9 with TRBJ2-2, with D possibly being TRBD1 (6 bases). The germline V and J ends were trimmed by 5 bases and 1 base, with 8 bases remaining between them. The CDR3 length is 14 residues. Germline V gene sequence: CDR1 SEHNR, CDR2 FQNEAQ (reference sequence). The CDR3 is CASSRTVNTGELFF. Written as DNA, the CDR3 is TGTGCCAGCAGCCGGACAGTGAACACCGGGGAGCTGTTTTTT.

To note about this clonotype: A read error may account for a junction end that differs from germline. The chain couples TRBV6-5 to TRBJ2-1; D is uncertain. Germline V lookup: CDR1 MNHEY, CDR2 SVGAGI. This CDR3 has 14 amino acids. This CDR3 reads CASSTGGLFNEQSF. The CDR3, as DNA: TGTGCCAGCAGTACGGGTGGGCTATTCAATGAGCAGTCCTTC.

A note on this clonotype: An end of the junction differs from the germline gene, which may be a read error. The gene calls are TRBV6-5 and TRBJ2-3; D perhaps matches TRBD2 (6 bases). CDR3 length: 15 amino acids. From germline, CDR1 is MNHEY and CDR2 SVGAGI. Here the CDR3 reads CVSSSAGGSADTQYF. Written as DNA, the CDR3 is TGTGTCAGCAGTTCCGCCGGGGGTTCGGCAGATACGCAGTATTTT.

The chain employs TRBV5-4 and TRBJ2-7; 11 nucleotides match TRBD2. Trimming at V came to 9 bases and at J to 6 bases, leaving 11 bases not matched to a gene. The CDR3 is 14 amino acids. Germline-derived CDR1 and CDR2 are SGHNT and YYREEE (reference sequence). The CDR3 DNA follows: TGTGCCACCAATAGCGGGAGGGGAAACCTCGAGCAGTACTTC. The encoded protein is CATNSGRGNLEQYF.

In regard to this clonotype: Germline and junction disagree at one end, which may indicate a read error. J is TRBJ1-1 and V is TRBV28, with unresolved D. The CDR3 extends over 14 amino acids. Germline V lookup: CDR1 MDHEN, CDR2 SYDVKM. CDR3 sequence (DNA): TGTGCCAGCAATTTACCCGGCCGGGACACTGAAGCTTTCTTT. Translating gives CASNLPGRDTEAFF.

This clonotype was seen repeatedly, ten times or more. The rearrangement joins TRBV10-2 to TRBJ1-1; no clear D. This CDR3 has 18 amino acids. V was trimmed by 0 bases and J by 4 bases, leaving 21 bases between them. CDR1 is WSHSY and CDR2 is SAAADI in the germline V gene. In DNA, the CDR3 is TGCGCCAGCAGTGAGTCGAGACACGGAGGCTTCCGGAGCACTGAAGCTTTCTTT. It yields the protein CASSESRHGGFRSTEAFF.

The chain couples TRBV29-1 to TRBJ1-2; D gene uncertain. Looked up from germline, CDR1 is SQVTM and CDR2 is ANQGSEA. This CDR3 spans 12 amino acids. V was pared by 8 bases and J by 4 bases, with 14 bases between. The CDR3 loop is CSTENFGYGYTF. Written as DNA, the CDR3 is TGCAGCACTGAAAATTTTGGCTATGGCTACACCTTC.

This clonotype was counted between two and nine times. This chain links TRBV18 with TRBJ1-1; D unclear. Germline values: CDR1 KGHSH, CDR2 LQKENI. V lost 0 bases, J lost 1 base, and 12 bases lay in between. The CDR3 covers 16 residues. In DNA form, the CDR3 reads TGTGCCAGCTCACCACCGTCTCGGGGATCGAACACTGAAGCTTTCTTT. Its translation is CASSPPSRGSNTEAFF.

To note about this clonotype: A much larger clone is a single base away; this may be a read error. This sequence joins TRBV30 and TRBJ2-7; 7 bases are shared with TRBD1. This CDR3 spans 12 amino acids. With 8 bases clipped from V and 7 bases from J, the junction kept 11 bases outside the gene matches. Germline V gene lookup returns CDR1 GTSNPN and CDR2 SVGIG (reference sequence). The CDR3 sequence: CAREGQVREQYF. CDR3 nucleotide sequence: TGTGCCCGGGAAGGACAGGTTCGGGAGCAGTACTTC.

The chain employs TRBV6-5 and TRBJ2-3; possibly TRBD2 for D (5 bases). V lost 0 bases, J lost 7 bases, and 17 bases lay in between. The CDR3 spans 16 residues. Germline CDR1 MNHEY, CDR2 SVGAGI. This chain's CDR3 is CASSYSLALITNTQYF. In DNA form, the CDR3 reads TGTGCCAGCAGTTACTCCCTAGCCCTCATCACTAATACGCAGTATTTT.

To note about this clonotype: One end of the junction fails to match germline, which may point to a read error. J is TRBJ2-5 and V is TRBV11-2, with D uncertain. CDR3 size: 13 residues. From germline, CDR1 is SGHAT and CDR2 FQNNGV. In DNA, the CDR3 is TGTGCCAGCAGCCAAATGCACCGAGAGACCCAGTATTTC. Translation gives CASSQMHRETQYF.